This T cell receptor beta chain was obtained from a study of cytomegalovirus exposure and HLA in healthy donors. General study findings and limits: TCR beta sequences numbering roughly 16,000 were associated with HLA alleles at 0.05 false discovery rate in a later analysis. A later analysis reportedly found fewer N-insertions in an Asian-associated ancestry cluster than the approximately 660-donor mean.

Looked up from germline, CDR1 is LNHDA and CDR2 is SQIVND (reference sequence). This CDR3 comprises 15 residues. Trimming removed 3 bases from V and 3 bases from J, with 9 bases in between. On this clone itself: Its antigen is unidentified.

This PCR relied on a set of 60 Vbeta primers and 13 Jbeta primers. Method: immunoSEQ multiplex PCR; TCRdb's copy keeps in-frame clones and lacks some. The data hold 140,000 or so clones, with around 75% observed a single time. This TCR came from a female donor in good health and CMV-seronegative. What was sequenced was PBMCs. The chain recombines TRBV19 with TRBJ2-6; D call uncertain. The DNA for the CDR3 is TGTGCCAGTAGTATGAGGAGTGGTGGGGCCAACGTCCTGACTTTC. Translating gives CASSMRSGGANVLTF.